Listed here are 19 T cell receptor beta chains from one sample, sequenced in a study of control samples from healthy donors and cancer patients. Produced via immunoSEQ multiplex PCR; TCRdb's table is partial and in-frame only. The sample lists 60,000 to 80,000 clones, less than 90% occurring once. The sequenced material came from blood. The source of these receptors is a woman aged 50 to 60 in good health.

The J gene is TRBJ1-3, the V gene TRBV6-5; D is undetermined. CDR1 is MNHEY and CDR2 is SVGAGI in the germline V gene. Trimming left V 5 bases short and J 4 bases short, with 9 bases between. The CDR3 has 13 residues. The CDR3 here is CASSPGRGNTIYF. Written as DNA, the CDR3 is TGTGCCAGCAGTCCAGGACGAGGAAACACCATATATTTT.

In its sample, this clone was seen a few times. CDR3 DNA sequence: TGTGCCAGCAGCTTCCAGACCAACAGGGCCGATCAGCCCCAGCATTTT. This translates into CASSFQTNRADQPQHF. The rearrangement uses TRBV7-9 and TRBJ1-5; TRBD1 might be the D (6 bases). Deletions cut 3 bases from V and 5 bases from J, with 17 bases between. CDR1 is SEHNR, CDR2 FQNEAQ, per germline (reference sequence). CDR3 length: 16 amino acids. The full variable domain, in which reference TRBV7-9 and TRBJ1-5 provide the parts outside the CDR3, is DTGVSQNPRHKITKRGQNVTFRCDPISEHNRLYWYRQTLGQGPEFLTYFQNEAQLEKSRLLSDRFSAERPKGSFSTLEIQRTEQGDSAMYLCASSFQTNRADQPQHFGDGTRLSIL.

This clone has just one count. This chain connects TRBV18 to TRBJ2-2; 7 nucleotides align to TRBD1. This CDR3 is 16 amino acids long. Germline V gives CDR1 KGHSH, CDR2 LQKENI. Trimming removed 5 bases from V and 0 bases from J; junction bases left unmatched: 6. In nucleotides, the CDR3 is TGTGCCAGCTCAGGGACAGTATCCGCGAACACCGGGGAGCTGTTTTTT. This encodes CASSGTVSANTGELFF. The whole variable domain, filled in from reference TRBV18 and TRBJ2-2, reads NAGVMQNPRHLVRRRGQEARLRCSPMKGHSHVYWYRQLPEEGLKFMVYLQKENIIDESGMPKERFSAEFPKEGPSILRIQQVVRGDSAAYFCASSGTVSANTGELFFGEGSRLTVL.

The gene calls are TRBV5-1 and TRBJ2-3; 8 bases line up with TRBD2. Germline CDR1 and CDR2: SGHRS and YFSETQ. V lost 5 bases to trimming and J lost 3 bases; unmatched junction nucleotides: 5. The CDR3 totals 14 residues. CDR3: CASRGTRSTDTQYF. The CDR3 DNA sequence: TGCGCCAGCAGGGGGACTAGGTCAACAGATACGCAGTATTTT.

This chain connects TRBV5-1 to TRBJ2-5; 7 nucleotides agree with TRBD1. The germline CDR1 and CDR2 sequences are SGHRS and YFSETQ. Unmatched junction bases numbered 15, after V lost 5 bases and J lost 5 bases. The CDR3 totals 16 residues. The CDR3 reads CASRLDRVPFQETQYF. CDR3 in DNA: TGCGCCAGCAGGCTAGACAGGGTACCCTTCCAGGAGACCCAGTACTTC.

The chain is built from TRBV5-4 and TRBJ2-5, with 11 bases identical to TRBD2. The CDR3 runs 15 residues. Germline lookup yields CDR1 SGHNT and CDR2 YYREEE (reference sequence). V shed 2 bases, J shed 2 bases, and the junction held 2 bases outside the gene matches. CDR3 loop: CASSFRLAGQETQYF. The CDR3 coding sequence is TGTGCCAGCAGCTTCCGACTAGCGGGACAAGAGACCCAGTACTTC. Together with reference TRBV5-4 and TRBJ2-5, the CDR3 gives the full variable domain: ETGVTQSPTHLIKTRGQQVTLRCSSQSGHNTVSWYQQALGQGPQFIFQYYREEENGRGNFPPRFSGLQFPNYSSELNVNALELDDSALYLCASSFRLAGQETQYFGPGTRLLVL.

This clone was counted once. The rearrangement uses TRBV19 and TRBJ1-5; a possible D gene is TRBD1 (6 bases). Germline CDR1 and CDR2: LNHDA and SQIVND (reference sequence). The V and J ends lost 7 bases and 0 bases respectively, with 13 bases between them. The CDR3 runs 15 residues. The chain's CDR3 is CASTDRPYSNQPQHF. In DNA form, the CDR3 reads TGTGCCAGTACAGACAGGCCGTATAGCAATCAGCCCCAGCATTTT.

The V and J genes are TRBV19 and TRBJ1-1, with TRBD1 matching 7 bases. Germline V gene sequence: CDR1 LNHDA, CDR2 SQIVND (reference sequence). This CDR3 contains 15 residues. The trim removed 5 bases at V and 8 bases at J, leaving 14 bases unmatched. As DNA, the CDR3 is TGTGCCAGTAGTCCCTGGACAGGTGGGGACGGGGAAGCTTTCTTT. It translates to CASSPWTGGDGEAFF.

This clone came up a few times. The chain uses TRBV3-1 (or the pseudogene TRBV3-2) and TRBJ2-7, with TRBD1 matching over 7 bases. The length of the CDR3 is 18 residues. The ends lost 0 bases at V and 2 bases at J; junction bases unmatched: 13. CDR1 is LGHDT and CDR2 is YNNKEL in the germline V gene (reference sequence). For the CDR3, the DNA is TGTGCCAGCAGCCAAGATATTACGGGGACAGCGGTCCCCTACGAGCAGTACTTC. Translated: CASSQDITGTAVPYEQYF.

J is TRBJ1-2 and V is TRBV5-4; D unclear. In germline, CDR1 is SGHNT, CDR2 YYREEE (reference sequence). Trimming took 0 bases from V and 4 from J, leaving 4 bases between them. The CDR3 consists of 12 residues. This CDR3 reads CASSLGVYGYTF. The DNA of the CDR3 is TGTGCCAGCAGCTTGGGAGTCTATGGCTACACCTTC. Combining the CDR3 with reference TRBV5-4 and TRBJ1-2 gives the whole variable domain ETGVTQSPTHLIKTRGQQVTLRCSSQSGHNTVSWYQQALGQGPQFIFQYYREEENGRGNFPPRFSGLQFPNYSSELNVNALELDDSALYLCASSLGVYGYTFGSGTRLTVV.

This chain uses TRBV14 with TRBJ2-3; TRBD2 aligns across 8 bases. The germline gives CDR1 SGHDN, CDR2 FVKESK. Trimming took 4 bases from V and 1 from J; bases not matched to a gene: 4. This CDR3 is 15 amino acids long. In nucleotides, the CDR3 is TGTGCCAGCAGCCCTCTAGCGGGCCGCACAGATACGCAGTATTTT. Protein: CASSPLAGRTDTQYF.

The CDR3 DNA sequence: TGTGCCAGCAGCCCTCCGTCGTTCCAAGAGACCCAGTACTTC. This codes for CASSPPSFQETQYF. V is TRBV7-9 and J is TRBJ2-5; D not certain. There are 14 residues in the CDR3. Germline V gene data show CDR1 as SEHNR and CDR2 as FQNEAQ (reference sequence). The V end was cut by 5 bases, the J end by 1 base, with 11 bases between. The full variable domain, with the rest looked up from reference TRBV7-9 and TRBJ2-5, is DTGVSQNPRHKITKRGQNVTFRCDPISEHNRLYWYRQTLGQGPEFLTYFQNEAQLEKSRLLSDRFSAERPKGSFSTLEIQRTEQGDSAMYLCASSPPSFQETQYFGPGTRLLVL.

The chain links TRBV28 to TRBJ2-5, with D tentatively TRBD1 (6 bases). Germline V lookup: CDR1 MDHEN, CDR2 SYDVKM. Trimming removed 4 bases at V and 0 bases at J, with 9 bases between. The CDR3 sequence is 14 residues long. The chain's CDR3 is CASSWGQDQETQYF. CDR3 DNA: TGTGCCAGCAGTTGGGGGCAAGACCAAGAGACCCAGTACTTC.

This chain joins TRBV5-1 and TRBJ2-3, with 7 bases lining up with TRBD2. V was clipped by 1 base and J by 0 bases; unmatched bases: 8. Germline V CDR1 and CDR2: SGHRS, YFSETQ. The CDR3 totals 17 residues. CDR3 DNA sequence: TGCGCCAGCAGCTTGTGGGGAGGGAGCTCTAGCACAGATACGCAGTATTTT. Its translation is CASSLWGGSSSTDTQYF.

Comment on this clone: This sample includes further DNA sequences coding for the same CDR3. This rearrangement joins TRBV10-3 to TRBJ2-1; 14 nucleotides agree with TRBD2. Looked up from germline, CDR1 is ENHRY and CDR2 is SYGVKD. The CDR3 loop spans 17 amino acids. With 2 bases clipped from V and 4 bases from J, the junction kept 4 bases outside the gene matches. The CDR3 protein is CAISERGLAGVYNEQFF. The CDR3 nucleotides are TGTGCCATCAGTGAGAGGGGACTAGCGGGAGTATACAATGAGCAGTTCTTC.

The chain recombines TRBV2 with TRBJ1-2; D possibly corresponds to TRBD1 (5 bases). In germline, CDR1 is SNHLY, CDR2 FYNNEI. Trimming took 4 bases from V and 0 from J, leaving 9 bases between them. The CDR3 consists of 14 residues. CDR3 sequence (DNA): TGTGCCAGCAGTGGGGCAGGGACTAACTATGGCTACACCTTC. It is translated as CASSGAGTNYGYTF.

The chain recombines TRBV5-1 with TRBJ2-7; D ambiguous. V dropped 3 bases and J dropped 0 bases, with 10 bases sitting between them. CDR3 size: 14 residues. The germline CDR1 and CDR2 sequences are SGHRS and YFSETQ. CDR3 sequence reads: CASSSDGPSYEQYF. DNA of the CDR3: TGCGCCAGCAGCTCTGACGGACCCTCCTACGAGCAGTACTTC.

This chain joins TRBV5-1 and TRBJ1-5; 8 nucleotides line up with TRBD1. The CDR3 is 14 residues long. Trimming took 0 bases from V and 7 from J; bases not matched to a gene: 3. Germline V lookup: CDR1 SGHRS, CDR2 YFSETQ. CDR3 in amino acids: CASSLGTGGQPQHF. The DNA for the CDR3 is TGCGCCAGCAGCTTGGGAACAGGGGGACAGCCCCAGCATTTT.

This CDR3 reads CASSFRTLAGAYEQYF. The DNA for the CDR3 is TGTGCCAGCAGCTTTCGGACACTAGCGGGAGCCTACGAGCAGTACTTC. The J gene is TRBJ2-7, the V gene TRBV5-6; TRBD2 aligns across 11 bases. The CDR3 length is 16 residues. CDR1 is SGHDT and CDR2 is YYEEEE in the germline V gene. V shed 2 bases and J 2 bases; nucleotides not matched to a gene: 6.